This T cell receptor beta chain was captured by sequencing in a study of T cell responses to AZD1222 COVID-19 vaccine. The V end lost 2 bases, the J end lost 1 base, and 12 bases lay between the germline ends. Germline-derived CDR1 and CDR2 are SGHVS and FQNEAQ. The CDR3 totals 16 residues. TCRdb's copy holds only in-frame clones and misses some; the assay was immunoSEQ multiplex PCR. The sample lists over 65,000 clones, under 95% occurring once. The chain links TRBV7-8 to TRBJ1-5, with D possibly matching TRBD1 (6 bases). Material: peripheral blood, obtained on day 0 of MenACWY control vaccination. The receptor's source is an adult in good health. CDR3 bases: TGTGCCAGCAGCTTATCATCAGGGGCCAGCAATCAGCCCCAGCATTTT. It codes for CASSLSSGASNQPQHF.